This T cell receptor (beta chain) was captured in a study of blood T cell repertoires in COVID-19. As for the study in general: Spain, Italy and the United States supplied samples that represented acute and convalescent COVID-19. From T cells, B-cell-depleted T cells, or PBMCs came the material, which was cDNA or gDNA.

Seattle patients were enrolled while actively infected and followed longitudinally. Germline-derived CDR1 and CDR2 are SGHAT and FQNNGV. Trimming stripped 5 bases from V and 0 bases from J, with 11 bases between. This CDR3 region has 15 residues. As processed by the authors: Nucleated cell counts were estimated from reference gene primer amplification. Measured with immunoSEQ multiplex PCR; TCRdb has only the in-frame clones, and not every one. For V, J and clone size, that table is used; D and trimming come from the DNA. The sample contains about 180,000 clones, approximately 81% of which appear only once.

This TCR came from a woman between 45 and 60 years old with COVID-19, enrolled during active disease. This chain joins TRBV11-2 and TRBJ1-3; no reliable D call. The material sequenced was peripheral blood. The CDR3 DNA sequence: TGTGCCAGCAGCGCCCTCAGTTACTCTGGAAACACCATATATTTT. It is translated as CASSALSYSGNTIYF.